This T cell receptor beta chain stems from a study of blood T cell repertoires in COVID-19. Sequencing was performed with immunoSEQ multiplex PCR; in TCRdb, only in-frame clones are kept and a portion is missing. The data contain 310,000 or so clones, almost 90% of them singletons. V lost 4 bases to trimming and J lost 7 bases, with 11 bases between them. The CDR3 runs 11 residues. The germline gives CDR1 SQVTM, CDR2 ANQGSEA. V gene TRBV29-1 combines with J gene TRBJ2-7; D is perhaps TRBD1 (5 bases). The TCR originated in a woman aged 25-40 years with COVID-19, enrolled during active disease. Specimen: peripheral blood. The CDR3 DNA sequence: TGCAGCGTTGGACAGAGCCTGGAGCAGTACTTC. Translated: CSVGQSLEQYF.